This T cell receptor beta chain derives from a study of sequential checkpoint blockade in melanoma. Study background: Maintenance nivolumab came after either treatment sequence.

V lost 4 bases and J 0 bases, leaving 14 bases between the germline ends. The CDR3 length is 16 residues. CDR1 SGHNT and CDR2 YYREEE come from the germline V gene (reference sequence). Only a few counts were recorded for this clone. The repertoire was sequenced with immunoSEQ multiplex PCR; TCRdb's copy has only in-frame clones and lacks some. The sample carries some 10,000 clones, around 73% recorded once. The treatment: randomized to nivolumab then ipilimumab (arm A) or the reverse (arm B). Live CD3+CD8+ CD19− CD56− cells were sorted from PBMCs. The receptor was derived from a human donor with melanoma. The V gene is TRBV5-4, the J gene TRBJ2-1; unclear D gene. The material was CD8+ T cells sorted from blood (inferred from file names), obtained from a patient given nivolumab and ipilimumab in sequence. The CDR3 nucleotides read TGTGCCAGCAGCCAAGATCTGAGGAGCTCCTACAATGAGCAGTTCTTC. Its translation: CASSQDLRSSYNEQFF.